This T cell receptor (beta chain) emerged from a study of regulatory T cells in long-lasting Graves disease. This clonotype was seen repeatedly, ten times or more. Its antigen is not known. Notes on the study in general: Whereas new patients shared 800 to 1,000 public clonotypes, persistent patients shared more, at about 3,000.

Both iRepertoire HTBI primers and Arm-PCR of CDR3 regions were used to build the TCR beta libraries. MiXCR, applied by TCRdb to the multiplex PCR reads, yields one record per CDR3 protein. The sample consists of roughly 220,000 distinct CDR3 sequences, approximately 20% of them appearing once. The time point denotes: newly diagnosed GD, antithyroid drugs for less than 3 months. After RNA was extracted from PBMCs, the TCR library was made from it. Diagnoses of Graves' disease were made by American Thyroid Association guidelines. It was an endocrinology department in Xi'an, China, that provided the patients. Peripheral blood, about 10 milliliters of it, was drawn into EDTA tubes. The sequenced sample was peripheral blood mononuclear cells (PBMCs), obtained at new diagnosis, from a patient treated with antithyroid drugs. The TCR originated in a female donor with Graves disease.

CDR3 in amino acids: CASSSNPDTQYF. The DNA of the CDR3 is TGTGCCAGCAGCTCCAATCCAGATACGCAGTATTTT. The chain uses TRBV7-3 and TRBJ2-3, with D unclear. V shed 4 bases and J shed 4 bases, with 6 bases lying between them. The length of the CDR3 is 12 residues. The V gene's germline CDR1 is SGHTA and CDR2 FQGTGA. Using reference TRBV7-3 and TRBJ2-3 for the parts outside the CDR3, the full variable domain is GAGVSQTPSNKVTEKGKYVELRCDPISGHTALYWYRQSLGQGPEFLIYFQGTGAADDSGLPNDRFFAVRPEGSVSTLKIQRTERGDSAVYLCASSSNPDTQYFGPGTRLTVL.